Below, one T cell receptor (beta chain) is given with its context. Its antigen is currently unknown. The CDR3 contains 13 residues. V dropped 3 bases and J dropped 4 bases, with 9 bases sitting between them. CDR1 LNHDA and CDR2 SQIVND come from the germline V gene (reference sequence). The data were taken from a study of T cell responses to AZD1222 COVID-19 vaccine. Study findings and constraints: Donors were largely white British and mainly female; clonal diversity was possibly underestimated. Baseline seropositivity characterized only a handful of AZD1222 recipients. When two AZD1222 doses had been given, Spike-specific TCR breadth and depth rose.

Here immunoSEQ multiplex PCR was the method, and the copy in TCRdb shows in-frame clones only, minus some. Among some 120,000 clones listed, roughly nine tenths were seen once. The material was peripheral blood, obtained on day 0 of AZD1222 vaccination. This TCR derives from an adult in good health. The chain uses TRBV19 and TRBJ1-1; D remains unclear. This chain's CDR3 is CASSISEATEAFF. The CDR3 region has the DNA TGTGCCAGTAGTATTTCCGAAGCCACTGAAGCTTTCTTT.